The T cell receptor beta chain described here comes from a study of cytomegalovirus exposure and HLA in healthy donors. PCR amplification relied on 60 Vbeta primers (plus 13 Jbeta primers). The assay was immunoSEQ multiplex PCR, and TCRdb's table has in-frame clones only and misses some. This table has 140,000 or so clones, 75% to 90% appearing once. Trimming took 0 bases from V and 4 from J; bases not matched to a gene: 6. This CDR3 contains 16 residues. Germline loops: CDR1 MNHEY, CDR2 SMNVEV (reference sequence). This sequence was found in a female donor in good health and CMV-seronegative. J is TRBJ2-1 and V is TRBV27, with 7 bases aligning to TRBD2. Sample: PBMCs. In nucleotides, the CDR3 is TGTGCCAGCAGTTTATCGAGGCTAGCGGATTACAATGAGCAGTTCTTC. Residues: CASSLSRLADYNEQFF.